This T cell receptor (beta chain) was recorded in a study of cytomegalovirus exposure and HLA in healthy donors. About the research overall: Within an early data release were roughly 83 million unique TCRs drawn from HLA-typed donors. Membership in the Caucasian-associated ancestry cluster was found for 65% to 85% of nearly 400 genotyped donors. The study's findings and limits: Most TCR beta V segments were productive about 87% or about 30% of the time in an earlier analysis.

PCR amplification relied on 60 Vbeta primers (plus 13 Jbeta primers). The assay was immunoSEQ multiplex PCR, and TCRdb's table has in-frame clones only and misses some. Of some 71,000 clones in the sample, roughly 76% are singletons; the top ten hold around 3.3%. CDR3 length equals 15 residues. Germline CDR1 SGHTA, CDR2 FQGNSA. Losses at the gene ends were 3 bases for V and 7 bases for J; bases not matched to a gene: 4. A single count supports this clone. Its specificity is unknown. The sequencing sample was made of PBMCs. The chain recombines TRBV7-2 with TRBJ1-6; 9 positions match TRBD1. The clonotype comes from a man between 18 and 35 years old in good health and CMV-seronegative. CDR3 region: CASSFRTGGNSPLHF. CDR3 coding DNA: TGTGCCAGCAGCTTTCGTACAGGGGGCAATTCACCCCTCCACTTT.